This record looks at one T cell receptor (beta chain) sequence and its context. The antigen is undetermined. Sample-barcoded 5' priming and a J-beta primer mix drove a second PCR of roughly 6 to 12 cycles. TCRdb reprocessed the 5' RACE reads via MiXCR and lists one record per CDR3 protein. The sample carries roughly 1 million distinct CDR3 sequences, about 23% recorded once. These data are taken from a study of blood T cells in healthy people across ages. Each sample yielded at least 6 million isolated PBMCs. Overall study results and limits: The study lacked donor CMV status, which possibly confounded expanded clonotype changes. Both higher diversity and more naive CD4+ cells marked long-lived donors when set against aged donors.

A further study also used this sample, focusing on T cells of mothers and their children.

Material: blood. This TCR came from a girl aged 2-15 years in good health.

In DNA, the CDR3 is TGTGCCAGCAGTGAAGGGACCCCGCTAGCCAAAAACATTCAGTACTTC. Amino acids: CASSEGTPLAKNIQYF. The genes are TRBV2 and TRBJ2-4; D remains unclear. The germline CDR1 and CDR2 sequences are SNHLY and FYNNEI. The CDR3 consists of 16 residues. Trimming removed 1 base at V and 0 bases at J, with 10 bases between. The whole variable domain, remainder taken from reference TRBV2 and TRBJ2-4, is EPEVTQTPSHQVTQMGQEVILRCVPISNHLYFYWYRQILGQKVEFLVSFYNNEISEKSEIFDDQFSVERPDGSNFTLKIRSTKLEDSAMYFCASSEGTPLAKNIQYFGAGTRLSVL.